One sample yielded the 30 T cell receptor beta chains listed below, sequenced in a study of tumor and adjacent non-tumor tissue in lung cancer. No cell sorting was done before RNA was extracted from the tissue. More than 3 cm separated this lung sample from the edge of the tumor. TCRbeta libraries were built with three rounds of nested PCR, modified from ARM-PCR. MiXCR, applied by TCRdb to the multiplex PCR reads, yields one record per CDR3 protein. The sample includes some 66,000 distinct CDR3 sequences, around 64% of them seen just once. The sequenced sample was distant non-tumor lung tissue. These receptors all come from a man between 65 and 79 years old with non-small cell lung cancer.

This clonotype was detected ten times or more. It may be a read error: a sequence one base away is much more abundant. This chain uses TRBV5-4 with TRBJ2-7; no definite D call. CDR3 length equals 14 residues. CDR1 and CDR2 from the germline V gene are SGHNT and YYREEE (reference sequence). CDR3 region: CASSLPEKLYGQYF. The CDR3 DNA is TGTGCCAGCAGCTTGCCGGAAAAGCTCTACGGGCAGTACTTC.

In the case of this clonotype: A much larger clone differs by one base, so this may be a read error. The chain uses TRBV20-1 and TRBJ1-5; 11 bases are shared with TRBD1. Germline V gene data show CDR1 as DFQATT and CDR2 as SNEGSKA (reference sequence). The CDR3 has 15 residues. CDR3 amino acids: CSTHSGQGDTQPKHF. The CDR3 DNA sequence: TGCAGTACCCACTCGGGACAGGGGGACACCCAGCCCAAGCATTTT.

This clonotype was seen only a few times. Here the CDR3 omits its conserved ending phenylalanine or tryptophan, so a read error is the likely source. In DNA, the CDR3 is TGTGCCAGCCATAGCCAGGGTCATCAAGGGACCCAGTACTCC. Protein product: CASHSQGHQGTQYS. The chain combines TRBV11-2 with TRBJ2-5; TRBD1 might be the D (5 bases). Looked up from germline, CDR1 is SGHAT and CDR2 is FQNNGV. This CDR3 comprises 14 residues.

Of note for this clonotype: Relative to the germline gene, one junction end is altered; a read error may explain this. V is TRBV6-5 and J is TRBJ2-5, with D tentatively TRBD1 (6 bases). CDR3 size: 13 residues. Germline V gene data show CDR1 as MNHEY and CDR2 as SVGAGI. For the CDR3, the DNA is TGTACCAGTCGCAGGGGCACGAAGGAGACCCGGTACTTC. As protein: CTSRRGTKETRYF.

This clonotype was seen a single time. A much larger clone is a single base away; this may be a read error. This rearrangement joins TRBV2 to TRBJ1-1; D is ambiguous. CDR3 size: 12 residues. Germline loops: CDR1 SNHLY, CDR2 FYNNEI. The CDR3 DNA sequence: TGTGCCAGCAGTGACGGGAGCACTGAAACTTTCTTT. It specifies CASSDGSTETFF.

This clonotype was observed many times. A much bigger clone sits one base away, suggesting this may be a read error. The gene calls are TRBV12-3 or TRBV12-4 and TRBJ2-7; tentatively, D is TRBD1 (5 bases). The CDR3 spans 12 residues. Written as DNA, the CDR3 is TGTGCCAGCAATGGGGCGAACTACGAGCGGTACTTC. This gives the protein CASNGANYERYF.

The rearrangement links TRBV20-1 to TRBJ1-2; TRBD1 is a possible D gene (6 bases). Germline CDR1 is DFQATT and CDR2 is SNEGSKA (reference sequence). Trimming pared 7 bases from V and 1 base from J, leaving 13 bases between. The CDR3 has 13 amino acids. The CDR3 DNA follows: TGCAGTGAGTCGGGACACCATAACTATGGCTACACCTTC. This codes for CSESGHHNYGYTF.

The rearrangement links TRBV28 to TRBJ2-3; D is unclear. V lost 7 bases, J lost 5 bases, and 10 bases lay in between. The CDR3 covers 12 residues. In germline, CDR1 is MDHEN, CDR2 SYDVKM. In DNA, the CDR3 is TGTGCCAGCACCGACCCCGGAGATACGCAGTATTTT. It is translated as CASTDPGDTQYF.

About this clonotype itself: A much larger clone lies a single base off, so this may be a read error. The V call is TRBV10-3, the J call TRBJ2-7; D is unresolved. Germline CDR1 is ENHRY and CDR2 is SYGVKD. CDR3 length: 10 residues. The CDR3 here is CTIRIHEQYF. DNA for the CDR3: TGTACCATCAGAATACACGAGCAGTACTTC.

With regard to this clonotype: This CDR3 is missing its conserved last phenylalanine or tryptophan, likely due to a read error. This chain joins TRBV6-6 and TRBJ2-5; maybe TRBD1 (5 bases). The V end lost 4 bases, the J end lost 5 bases, and 11 bases lay between the germline ends. The CDR3 is 13 residues long. Germline CDR1 MNHNY, CDR2 SVGAGI (reference sequence). The CDR3 sequence is CASSSKAGETQYL. The CDR3 bases are TGTGCCAGCAGTTCAAAGGCAGGGGAGACCCAGTACCTC.

V and J are TRBV14 and TRBJ2-5, with D possibly matching TRBD2 (7 bases). V lost 3 bases and J 2 bases, leaving 13 bases between the germline ends. Looked up from germline, CDR1 is SGHDN and CDR2 is FVKESK. The CDR3 extends over 15 amino acids. The CDR3 region has the DNA TGTGCCAGCAGCCACTTCAGGGGAGGGCAAGAGACCCAGTACTTC. Translating gives CASSHFRGGQETQYF.

About this clonotype: This sequence may be a read error, since a much larger clone differs from it by one base. The rearrangement uses TRBV7-2 and TRBJ1-6; D might be TRBD1 (5 bases). Germline values: CDR1 SGHTA, CDR2 FQGNSA. V lost 5 bases, J lost 5 bases, and 13 bases lay in between. The CDR3 consists of 15 residues. This CDR3 reads CTSSPRRGNNSPLHF. The CDR3 nucleotides are TGTACCAGCAGCCCAAGGAGGGGCAATAATTCACCCCTCCACTTT.

The genes are TRBV20-1 and TRBJ2-5; 14 bases line up with TRBD2. The CDR3 is made up of 16 amino acids. CDR1 DFQATT and CDR2 SNEGSKA come from the germline V gene (reference sequence). The V and J ends lost 7 bases and 7 bases, in that order; junction bases with no gene match: 14. This CDR3 reads CSVRGTSGGLGLTQYF. In nucleotides, the CDR3 is TGCAGTGTTAGGGGGACTAGCGGGGGCTTAGGGCTGACCCAGTACTTC.

As regards this clonotype: Given a much more abundant clone one base away, this may be a read error. Given the absence of the conserved phenylalanine or tryptophan at the CDR3 end, a read error is likely. The chain links TRBV4-1 to TRBJ1-5, with TRBD1 identical over 9 bases. This CDR3 region has 15 residues. In germline, CDR1 is MGHRA, CDR2 YSYEKL. Trimming took 2 bases from V and 4 from J; bases not matched to a gene: 3. The CDR3 region has the DNA TGCGCCAGCAGCCAACAAGACAGGGGGAATCAGCCCCAGCATTCT. It translates to CASSQQDRGNQPQHS.

A remark on this clonotype: A much larger clone is a single base away; this may be a read error. This chain links TRBV20-1 with TRBJ1-1; a weak D match, TRBD1 (5 bases). This CDR3 is built from 13 residues. Per germline, CDR1 DFQATT and CDR2 SNEGSKA (reference sequence). The CDR3 DNA sequence: TGCAGTGGGAGGGGCCCCTCGAACACTGAACCTTTCTTT. Amino acids: CSGRGPSNTEPFF.

This clonotype has only a few counts. The CDR3 ends on some other residue instead of the conserved phenylalanine or tryptophan, so this is likely a read error. As DNA, the CDR3 is TGCAGCGTAGACATCGGAGCAGGGGGTTCGAGCAATCAGCCCCAGCATTAT. Its translation is CSVDIGAGGSSNQPQHY. The J gene is TRBJ1-5, the V gene TRBV29-1; TRBD1 matches at 7 bases. J lost 1 base, V lost 6 bases, and 15 bases had no gene match. The CDR3 is 17 amino acids. Germline V gene lookup returns CDR1 SQVTM and CDR2 ANQGSEA.

The sample holds many counts of this clonotype. The rearrangement links TRBV29-1 to TRBJ2-7; the D is unclear. V dropped 1 base and J dropped 2 bases, with 12 bases sitting between them. The CDR3 has 14 residues. CDR1 and CDR2 (germline): SQVTM, ANQGSEA. The CDR3: CSVEVAQNPYEQYF. The DNA for the CDR3 is TGCAGCGTTGAAGTAGCACAGAATCCCTACGAGCAGTACTTC.

For this clonotype: At one end the junction does not follow the germline gene, possibly because of a read error. This chain joins TRBV11-3 and TRBJ2-1; the D gene is possibly TRBD2 (6 bases). The CDR3 has 13 amino acids. Germline CDR1 and CDR2: SGHNT and YENEEA. Here the CDR3 reads CASSLGGVSEQFF. For the CDR3, the DNA is TGTGCCAGCAGCTTAGGGGGGGTTAGTGAGCAGTTCTTT.

In regard to this clonotype: The conserved phenylalanine or tryptophan is not found at the CDR3 terminus, so this likely reflects a read error. This rearrangement joins TRBV6-6 to TRBJ2-4; 9 bases line up with TRBD1. The germline CDR1 and CDR2 sequences are MNHNY and SVGAGI (reference sequence). The CDR3 has 14 amino acids. The CDR3 nucleotides are TGCGCCAGCAGTCGTCCGGGACAGGGCAACATTCAGTACTAC. This codes for CASSRPGQGNIQYY.

This clonotype was picked up one time. The chain has TRBV29-1 and TRBJ2-1; D remains unclear. The germline CDR1 and CDR2 sequences are SQVTM and ANQGSEA. The CDR3 sequence is 15 residues long. Trimming removed 5 bases at V and 5 bases at J, with 19 bases between. Here the CDR3 reads CSVLLSMRPNNEQFF. The CDR3 DNA sequence: TGCAGCGTTTTGCTTAGCATGAGGCCGAACAATGAGCAGTTCTTC.

On this clonotype: The missing conserved phenylalanine or tryptophan at the end of this CDR3 makes a read error likely. The chain combines TRBV5-6 with TRBJ1-1, with a tentative D call TRBD1 (6 bases). Trimming left V 2 bases short and J 0 bases short, with 8 bases between. This CDR3 comprises 14 residues. Germline V gene data show CDR1 as SGHDT and CDR2 as YYEEEE. This CDR3 reads CASSLSGVNTEAFV. The CDR3 DNA is TGTGCCAGCAGCTTATCAGGGGTGAACACTGAAGCTTTCGTT.

This clonotype occurred many times. The V and J genes are TRBV6-6 and TRBJ2-6, with a possible D match to TRBD2 (6 bases). The CDR3 contains 16 residues. Trimming left V 7 bases short and J 0 bases short, with 13 bases between. Germline assignment: CDR1 MNHNY and CDR2 SVGAGI (reference sequence). CDR3 coding DNA: TGTGCCAGCAACCGTCCGCGGGGCTCTGGGGCCAACGTCCTGACTTTC. As protein: CASNRPRGSGANVLTF.

Comments on this clonotype: Its ends do not fully match the called genes, so a read error is possible. V usage is TRBV4-2 and J usage is TRBJ2-2, with a tentative D call TRBD2 (5 bases). The V gene's germline CDR1 is LGHNA and CDR2 YNFKEQ. This CDR3 region has 16 residues. The CDR3 region has the DNA TGTGCCAGCAGCCAAGGCCCCGCAAGGTACACCGGGGAGCTGCTTTTT. Its translation: CASSQGPARYTGELLF.

Turning to this clonotype: This may come from a read error, since a much larger clone is one base off. The chain is built from TRBV5-5 and TRBJ1-1; the D gene is possibly TRBD1 (5 bases). CDR1 SGHKS and CDR2 YYEKEE come from the germline V gene (reference sequence). This CDR3 is 18 amino acids long. The chain's CDR3 is CTSTLGPARFEQNTEAFF. As DNA, the CDR3 is TGTACCAGCACCTTGGGGCCCGCCAGGTTCGAGCAGAACACTGAAGCTTTCTTT.

This clonotype was seen a single time. A much larger clone differs from this one at a single base, so this may be a read error. Likely a read error: the CDR3 ends without its conserved phenylalanine or tryptophan. V usage is TRBV6-6 and J usage is TRBJ1-5; D is ambiguous. This CDR3 is built from 13 residues. V dropped 2 bases and J dropped 4 bases, with 6 bases sitting between them. Germline V gene sequence: CDR1 MNHNY, CDR2 SVGAGI (reference sequence). CDR3 DNA: TGTGCCAGCAGTTACCTGGGGAATCAGCCCCAGCATTTA. As protein: CASSYLGNQPQHL.

This clonotype was picked up a small number of times. The genes are TRBV29-1 and TRBJ2-1, with unresolved D. Trimming left V 4 bases short and J 8 bases short, with 12 bases between. Germline loops: CDR1 SQVTM, CDR2 ANQGSEA. The CDR3 consists of 12 residues. The CDR3 DNA follows: TGCAGCGTTGTGGTTCGGAACGATGAGCAGTTCTTC. Translation gives CSVVVRNDEQFF.

This clonotype has just one count. Germline and junction disagree at one end, which may indicate a read error. V and J are TRBV6-1 and TRBJ2-7, with no clear D. CDR3 length equals 15 residues. The germline V gene has CDR1 MNHNS and CDR2 SASEGT. The CDR3 spells CTSSEPPVIIYEQYF. CDR3 DNA sequence: TGTACCAGCAGTGAACCCCCTGTGATAATCTACGAGCAGTACTTC.

A note on this clonotype: A read error is possible here, since a much larger clone lies one base away. The chain links TRBV7-3 to TRBJ2-1; D possibly corresponds to TRBD1 (6 bases). The germline V gene encodes CDR1 SGHTA and CDR2 FQGTGA. The CDR3 is made up of 12 amino acids. CDR3 region: CACSELGQVQFF. In nucleotides, the CDR3 is TGTGCCTGCAGCGAACTGGGACAAGTGCAGTTCTTC.

This clonotype was detected only a few times. The chain employs TRBV20-1 and TRBJ1-1, with TRBD1 matching 7 bases. Germline V gene lookup returns CDR1 DFQATT and CDR2 SNEGSKA (reference sequence). This CDR3 is built from 13 residues. The ends lost 6 bases at V and 1 base at J; junction bases unmatched: 5. The CDR3 loop reads CSAEQGTNTEAFF. In DNA form, the CDR3 reads TGCAGTGCGGAACAGGGGACGAACACTGAAGCTTTCTTT.

The chain employs TRBV5-1 and TRBJ2-6, with a possible D match to TRBD1 (6 bases). The CDR3 length is 14 residues. In germline, CDR1 is SGHRS, CDR2 YFSETQ. V was trimmed by 7 bases and J by 1 base, leaving 9 bases between them. The CDR3 loop reads CASDQGSGANVLTF. CDR3 nucleotides: TGCGCCAGCGATCAGGGGTCTGGGGCCAACGTCCTGACTTTC.